This T cell receptor (beta chain) originates from a study of TIL therapy for anti-PD-1-resistant metastatic lung cancer (dated by TCRdb to about 2021). In the study overall: Before any PD-1/PD-L1 blockade was given, tumors were harvested, nivolumab was then administered, and patients who progressed went on to receive lymphodepletion, an infusion of expanded TIL, and IL-2. T cell receptor beta sequencing of tumor and peripheral blood was used to follow clonotypes across the tumor, the expanded TIL product and serial blood samples. Enrolled patients had a median age of around 58 years (range about 35-80) and a median tumor PD-L1 proportion score of approximately 6%. A median non-synonymous tumor mutation burden of over 1.2 mutations per megabase was determined across the cohort by whole-exome sequencing. The cohort was composed predominantly of lung adenocarcinoma, with a handful of EGFR-mutant and two ALK-rearranged tumors included, and half of patients were identified as current or former smokers.

A remark on this clone: No cognate antigen has been identified for it. Qualities for individual bases were not recorded, and no much larger clone is one base off.

TCR beta CDR3 regions were amplified from genomic DNA with the immunoSEQ v3 hsTCRB kit using bias-controlled multiplex PCR. An Illumina NextSeq 500 was used to sequence the TCR libraries, reaching around 2.1 million read pairs at survey level or about 4.5-6 million at deep level. Concerning the study's data processing: V, D and J genes were assigned, non-productive sequences were removed, and clonality was reported by immunoSEQ Analyzer software. Repertoires of infused TIL and blood were compared using productive Simpson clonality and the Morisita overlap index of productive TRB rearrangements. For each clone in blood, the absolute clonotype count was estimated by multiplying the lymphocyte count by the CD3+ fraction and by the clone's productive frequency. Not all clones reach the TCRdb copy of this immuneACCESS table, which keeps in-frame sequences only. Checked studies attribute under half of the gap to unresolved V genes and leave the rest unexplained. V and J calls and clone size come straight from that table; D and trimming were deduced from the DNA. A total of just under 60,000 clones appear in this sample, under 75% of them only once. The ten biggest clones cover over 6.5% of the sample.

The sample's time point, from its label and the paper: pre-treatment sample, taken before nivolumab and TIL therapy. Adults with stage 4 NSCLC were enrolled in a dual-center phase I trial from late 2017 to January 2020. The samples were obtained from a phase I trial that was single-arm and open-label and tested tumor-infiltrating lymphocyte therapy combined with nivolumab in advanced non-small cell lung cancer. Blood mononuclear cells were isolated from EDTA tubes by Ficoll gradient and were snap-frozen as pellets, and DNA was extracted with a Qiagen mini-prep kit. Here is what the overall study found, with its caveats: The cohort was highly selected, including more treatment-naive, never-smoker and oncogene-addicted patients than is typical, which limits generalizability. Clonotypes from the infused TIL partially replaced the baseline peripheral repertoire and then declined over months, and persistence showed no apparent association with response. The study protocol defined all tumor marker inferences as exploratory.

The sequence came from a person aged 25 to 85 with non-small cell lung cancer. The sequences come from blood, collected at baseline.

The CDR3 protein is CASRKDGLSYEQYF. The nucleotide sequence reads TGTGCCAGCAGAAAGGACGGGTTATCCTACGAGCAGTACTTC. The chain is assembled from TRBV7-9 and TRBJ2-7; no D gene is confidently identified. From the cysteine through the phenylalanine, the CDR3 covers 14 amino acids. Just the 42-base CDR3 DNA is kept, in frame starting at base 1. The germline V gene (reference sequence) provides CDR1 SEHNR and CDR2 FQNEAQ. The V and J ends are trimmed by 6 bases and 1 base, leaving 13 bases between them. Where the CDR3 stops, the reference TRBV7-9 and TRBJ2-7 genes take over; the full variable domain is DTGVSQNPRHKITKRGQNVTFRCDPISEHNRLYWYRQTLGQGPEFLTYFQNEAQLEKSRLLSDRFSAERPKGSFSTLEIQRTEQGDSAMYLCASRKDGLSYEQYFGPGTRLTVT.